This T cell receptor (beta chain) was captured in a study of blood T cells in healthy people across ages. Study-level results: Comparison with aged donors showed that long-lived donors had more naive CD4+ cells and higher diversity.

This CDR3 is 14 amino acids long. V was clipped by 3 bases and J by 7 bases; unmatched bases: 5. For this clonotype: Its antigen is undetermined.

Alongside a J-beta primer mix, a sample-barcoded 5' primer served in a second PCR lasting about 7 to 12 cycles. TCRdb independently ran MiXCR on the 5' RACE reads; one entry per CDR3 protein. This sample has roughly 1,700,000 distinct CDR3 sequences, with 25% to 30% found just once. The sample consisted of blood. This clonotype originated in a woman aged 25 to 39 in good health. V usage is TRBV12-3 or TRBV12-4 and J usage is TRBJ2-1; 8 positions agree with TRBD2. Written as DNA, the CDR3 is TGTGCCAGCAGTTTTAGCGGGGCCAGTAATGAGCAGTTCTTC. Its translation: CASSFSGASNEQFF.